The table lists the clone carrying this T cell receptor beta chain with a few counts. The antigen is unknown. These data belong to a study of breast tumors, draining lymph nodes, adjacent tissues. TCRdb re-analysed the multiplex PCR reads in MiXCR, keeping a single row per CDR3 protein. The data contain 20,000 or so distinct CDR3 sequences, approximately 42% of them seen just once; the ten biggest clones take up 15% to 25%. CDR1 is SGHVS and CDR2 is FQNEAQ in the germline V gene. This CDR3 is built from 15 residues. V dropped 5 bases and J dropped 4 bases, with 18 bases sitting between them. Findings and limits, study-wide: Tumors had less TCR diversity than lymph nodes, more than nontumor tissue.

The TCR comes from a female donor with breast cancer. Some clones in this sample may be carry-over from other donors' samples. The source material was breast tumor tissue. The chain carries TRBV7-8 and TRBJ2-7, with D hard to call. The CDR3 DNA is TGTGCCAGCAGCCCCCCCTCGGGCAGGACGTACGAGCAGTACTTC. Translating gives CASSPPSGRTYEQYF.